The rows below give T cell receptor beta chains drawn from one sample of a study of cytomegalovirus exposure and HLA in healthy donors. TCRdb keeps only in-frame clones here, not all; method: immunoSEQ multiplex PCR. Of roughly 200,000 clones in the sample, about 80% are singletons; the top ten hold 0.5%. Sequenced material: PBMCs. The receptors derive from a woman in her 50s in good health and CMV-seronegative. The CDR3 runs from the conserved cysteine through the conserved F or W. Fields, in order: CDR3 DNA, CDR3 protein, D gene, J gene, V gene, clone size. A D gene is named only where the DNA matches it firmly. Rows give clone size only sometimes, using once, few, many, or a class for an expanded clone.

CDR3nt: TGTGCCAGCAGCCTTACAGTTCAGCCCCAGCATTTT; CDR3aa: CASSLTVQPQHF; d_gene: .; j_gene: TRBJ1-5; v_gene: TRBV28; abundance: .
CDR3nt: TGTGCCATCAGTGAGTCGCGGCACCTGAACACTGAAGCTTTCTTT; CDR3aa: CAISESRHLNTEAFF; d_gene: .; j_gene: TRBJ1-1; v_gene: TRBV10-3; abundance: .
CDR3nt: TGTGCCAGCAACTATGGGGACAGGGACTACGAGCAGTACTTC; CDR3aa: CASNYGDRDYEQYF; d_gene: TRBD1; j_gene: TRBJ2-7; v_gene: TRBV28; abundance: .
CDR3nt: TGTGCCAGCAGCGACCCAGAGTTGACAGGTCTTAATGAAAAACTGTTTTTT; CDR3aa: CASSDPELTGLNEKLFF; d_gene: .; j_gene: TRBJ1-4; v_gene: TRBV7-9; abundance: .
CDR3nt: TGCAGCGTAATACCGGGACAGGGGATCATAGCGGGAGTGACCGAGCAGTACTTC; CDR3aa: CSVIPGQGIIAGVTEQYF; d_gene: .; j_gene: TRBJ2-7; v_gene: TRBV29-1; abundance: .
CDR3nt: TGTGCCAGCTCACCTCCCCGGAGAGAGAACACCGGGGAGCTGTTTTTT; CDR3aa: CASSPPRRENTGELFF; d_gene: .; j_gene: TRBJ2-2; v_gene: TRBV18; abundance: .
CDR3nt: TGCGCCAGCAGCTTGGCGTCTAGCGGGAGGGTTGGGACAGATACGCAGTATTTT; CDR3aa: CASSLASSGRVGTDTQYF; d_gene: TRBD2; j_gene: TRBJ2-3; v_gene: TRBV5-1; abundance: few
CDR3nt: TGTGCCAGCAGATACCAGGGTGGACTGTTTTTT; CDR3aa: CASRYQGGLFF; d_gene: .; j_gene: TRBJ1-4; v_gene: TRBV2; abundance: .
CDR3nt: TGTGCCAGCTCCCAAACAGGGGCCAGATCCTACGAGCAGTACTTC; CDR3aa: CASSQTGARSYEQYF; d_gene: TRBD1; j_gene: TRBJ2-7; v_gene: TRBV18; abundance: .
CDR3nt: TGCGCCAGCAGCAGGGGGCCGGCCGGGGAGACCCAGTACTTC; CDR3aa: CASSRGPAGETQYF; d_gene: TRBD1; j_gene: TRBJ2-5; v_gene: TRBV5-1; abundance: few
CDR3nt: TGTGCCTGGCCCCGCGACTCCTACGAGCAGTACTTC; CDR3aa: CAWPRDSYEQYF; d_gene: .; j_gene: TRBJ2-7; v_gene: TRBV30; abundance: few
CDR3nt: TGTGCCATCCAAGGAGGCCTTAATGAAAAACTGTTTTTT; CDR3aa: CAIQGGLNEKLFF; d_gene: .; j_gene: TRBJ1-4; v_gene: TRBV10-3; abundance: once
CDR3nt: TGTGCCAGCAGTCTGGGACTAGTTGGGGTTGAGACCCAGTACTTC; CDR3aa: CASSLGLVGVETQYF; d_gene: TRBD2; j_gene: TRBJ2-5; v_gene: TRBV27; abundance: .
CDR3nt: TGCGCCAGCAGCTTAACAGGGGCCGGGCACACTGAAGCTTTCTTT; CDR3aa: CASSLTGAGHTEAFF; d_gene: TRBD1; j_gene: TRBJ1-1; v_gene: TRBV5-1; abundance: .
CDR3nt: TGCGCCAGCACCGCGACCGGGACTAGTTCCTACGAGCAGTACTTC; CDR3aa: CASTATGTSSYEQYF; d_gene: TRBD2; j_gene: TRBJ2-7; v_gene: TRBV5-1; abundance: .
CDR3nt: TGCGCCAGCAGCCAAGCTGGACTAGCGGGGAACTCCTACGAGCAGTACTTC; CDR3aa: CASSQAGLAGNSYEQYF; d_gene: TRBD2; j_gene: TRBJ2-7; v_gene: TRBV4-1; abundance: few
CDR3nt: TGTGCCAGCAAGTGGAGCGGTGCCGGGGGGGAGCTGTTTTTT; CDR3aa: CASKWSGAGGELFF; d_gene: .; j_gene: TRBJ2-2; v_gene: TRBV6-5; abundance: .
CDR3nt: TGTGCCAGCAGCTTACGCAGGATAGGTCAGCCCCAGCATTTT; CDR3aa: CASSLRRIGQPQHF; d_gene: .; j_gene: TRBJ1-5; v_gene: TRBV7-8; abundance: .
CDR3nt: TGTGCCAGCAGCTTAGCGATAGGGGACACCCCGGGCTCCGGGGAGCTGTTTTTT; CDR3aa: CASSLAIGDTPGSGELFF; d_gene: .; j_gene: TRBJ2-2; v_gene: TRBV7-6; abundance: .
CDR3nt: TGTGCCAGCAGCTTGGGACCCCGTAGCGGCAACACAGATACGCAGTATTTT; CDR3aa: CASSLGPRSGNTDTQYF; d_gene: .; j_gene: TRBJ2-3; v_gene: TRBV5-4; abundance: .
CDR3nt: TGCGCCAGCAGCCAAGGACAGGGAGACATTCCAAACATTCAGTACTTC; CDR3aa: CASSQGQGDIPNIQYF; d_gene: TRBD1; j_gene: TRBJ2-4; v_gene: TRBV4-3; abundance: .
CDR3nt: TGTGCCAGCACCCGGGACTCGGGGCGGGGGGAGCTGTTTTTT; CDR3aa: CASTRDSGRGELFF; d_gene: .; j_gene: TRBJ2-2; v_gene: TRBV9; abundance: once
CDR3nt: TGTGCCAGCAGAAGGGGGCCCGATGTGCTGGATACGCAGTATTTT; CDR3aa: CASRRGPDVLDTQYF; d_gene: TRBD1; j_gene: TRBJ2-3; v_gene: TRBV2; abundance: .
CDR3nt: TGTGCCAGCAGGGGGGGGGACAACTCCTACGAGCAGTACTTC; CDR3aa: CASRGGDNSYEQYF; d_gene: .; j_gene: TRBJ2-7; v_gene: TRBV28; abundance: .